This T cell receptor beta chain stems from a study of cytomegalovirus exposure and HLA in healthy donors. At the level of the study: Caucasian-associated ancestry cluster membership applied to 75% to 85% of around 400 genotyped donors.

PCR primers comprised 60 Vbeta and 13 Jbeta primers. The protocol was immunoSEQ multiplex PCR, while the TCRdb copy is restricted to in-frame clones and leaves out a portion. The sample includes some 99,000 clones, about 76% seen only once; the top ten take under 2.5%. The CDR3 covers 15 residues. Germline CDR1 LNHDA, CDR2 SQIVND (reference sequence). V shed 8 bases and J shed 6 bases, with 19 bases lying between them. The receptor comes from a woman aged 25 to 39 in good health and CMV-seronegative. The specimen sequenced was PBMCs. The chain combines TRBV19 with TRBJ2-2; the D gene is possibly TRBD2 (6 bases). In nucleotides, the CDR3 is TGTGCCAGTGCGGCGAGGGGCGGGAAGGCCGGGGAGCTGTTTTTT. Its protein is CASAARGGKAGELFF.